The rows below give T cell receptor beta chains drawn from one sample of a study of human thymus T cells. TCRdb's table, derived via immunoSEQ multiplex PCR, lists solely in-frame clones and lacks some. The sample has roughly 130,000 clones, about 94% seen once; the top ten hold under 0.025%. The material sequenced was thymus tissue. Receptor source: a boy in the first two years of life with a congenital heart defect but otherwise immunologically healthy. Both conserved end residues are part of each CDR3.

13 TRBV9 CASSVGPFYGYTF
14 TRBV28 CASNRPILYTEAFF
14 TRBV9 CASSARMTGYGYTF
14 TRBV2 CASSEGQGAHEQYF
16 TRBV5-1 CASSLEVFNGGYEQYF
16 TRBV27 CASSFYARGEQETQYF
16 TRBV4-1 CASSQRGQPLGEKLFF
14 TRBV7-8 CASSLEGINQPQHF
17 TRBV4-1 CASSQTTTGTGSYEQYF
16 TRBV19 CASSIDPRGGKNEQFF
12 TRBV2 CASSRTLAEQYF
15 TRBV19 CASIPSRGGGTEAFF
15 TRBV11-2 CASSLRLEHHNEQFF
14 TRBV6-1 CASGLGTSGETQYF
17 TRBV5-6 CASSLSPSGTLWETQYF
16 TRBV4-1 CASTLDRSHSGNTIYF
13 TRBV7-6 CASSSGGKETQYF
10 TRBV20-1 CSVRVPEAFF
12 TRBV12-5 CAGRQGVDGYTF
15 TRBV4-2 CASSQVGGQIGELFF
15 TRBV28 CASRGLAEIQETQYF
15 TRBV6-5 CASSFTPYGTDTQYF
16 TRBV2 CASSWTSGKAYNEQFF
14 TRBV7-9 CASILAGGGNEQFF
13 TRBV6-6 CASSSGRGNEQFF
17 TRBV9 CASSSRRTSGATDTQYF
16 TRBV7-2 CASSPRTGILDTEAFF
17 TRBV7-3 CASSFVDWGRGTDTQYF
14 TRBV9 CASSVDKDSYEQYF
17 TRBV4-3 CASSQDDGTANTGELFF
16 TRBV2 CASSSDLSGGNRVQFF
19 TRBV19 CASSRNPDRGRAGANVLTF
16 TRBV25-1 CASSDYPGLVGDTQYF
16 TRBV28 CASSRTQGESNQPQHF
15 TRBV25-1 CASSDESGILKTQYF
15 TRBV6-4 CASSDTRTGNQPQHF
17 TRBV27 CASTERQTTGLLRGYTF
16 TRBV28 CASSHDVRPTPDEQYF
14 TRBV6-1 CASSWTGETYEQYF
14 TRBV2 CASRLLAGARTQYF
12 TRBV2 CASRAGPGDPHF
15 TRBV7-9 CASSLMQGGGNTIYF
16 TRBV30 CAWSVLVRRTNTEAFF
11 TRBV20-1 CSAGRGDTQYF
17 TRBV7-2 CASSFRIRTGAYNEQFF
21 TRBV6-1 CASSEQFSGTPLDPFNYGYTF
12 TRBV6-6 CASTGEGYGYTF